One and the same sample provided the 4 T cell receptor beta chains below, sequenced in a study of T cells in Graves' hyperthyroidism and ophthalmopathy. Regions amplified from RNA transcripts were the TCR beta CDR3 regions. The study used the HTBI primer set for a first-round RT-PCR of the TCR CDR3. Each CDR3 protein is one row after TCRdb ran MiXCR on the multiplex PCR reads. The data show hundreds of thousands of distinct CDR3 sequences, approximately 14% seen once. Material: blood. Receptor source: a woman aged 18-29 years with Graves' hyperthyroidism.

This sequence joins TRBV12-3 or TRBV12-4 and TRBJ2-2; D unresolved. This CDR3 has 13 amino acids. V lost 7 bases and J lost 1, with 7 bases in between. The CDR3 coding sequence is TGTGCCAGCAATAGAGTGAACACCGGGGAGCTGTTTTTT. It encodes CASNRVNTGELFF.

This clonotype occurred many times. This chain uses TRBV2 with TRBJ2-3; TRBD2 matches 13 bases. V shed 8 bases and J 5 bases; nucleotides not matched to a gene: 7. Germline V gives CDR1 SNHLY, CDR2 FYNNEI. CDR3 length: 15 amino acids. The CDR3 DNA reads as TGTGCCAGCGCACGGACTAGCGGGAGAAGAGATACGCAGTATTTT. It specifies CASARTSGRRDTQYF.

This clonotype was detected many times. This CDR3 reads CAWNRRAEAFF. For the CDR3, the DNA is TGTGCCTGGAATAGGCGCGCTGAAGCTTTCTTT. The chain is built from TRBV30 and TRBJ1-1; D gene unclear. V was pared by 4 bases and J by 6 bases, with 9 bases between. In germline, CDR1 is GTSNPN, CDR2 SVGIG (reference sequence). The CDR3 contains 11 residues.

Concerning this clonotype: It may be a read error: a sequence one base away is much more abundant. The chain carries TRBV20-1 and TRBJ1-2; tentatively, D is TRBD1 (5 bases). Deletions cut 5 bases from V and 2 bases from J, with 12 bases between. Per germline, CDR1 DFQATT and CDR2 SNEGSKA (reference sequence). The CDR3 spans 13 residues. CDR3 in DNA: TGCAGTGCTGGGATGGGGGGGAACTATGGCTACACCTTC. It translates to CSAGMGGNYGYTF.